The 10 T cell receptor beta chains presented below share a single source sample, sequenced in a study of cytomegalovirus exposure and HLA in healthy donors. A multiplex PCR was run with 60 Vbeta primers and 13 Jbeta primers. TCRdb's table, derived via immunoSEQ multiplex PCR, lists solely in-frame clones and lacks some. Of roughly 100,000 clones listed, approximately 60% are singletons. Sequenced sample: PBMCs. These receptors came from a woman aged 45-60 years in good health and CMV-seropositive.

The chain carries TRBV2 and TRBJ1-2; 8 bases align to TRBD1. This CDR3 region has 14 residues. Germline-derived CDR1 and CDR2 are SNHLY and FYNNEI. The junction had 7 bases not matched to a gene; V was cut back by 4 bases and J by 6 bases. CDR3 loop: CASSGRGRVNGYTF. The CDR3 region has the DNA TGTGCCAGCAGTGGCAGGGGGCGAGTAAATGGCTACACCTTC.

Here the CDR3 DNA reads TGTGCCAGCAGCTTCGACAGGATGGGGACCCAGTACTTC. It codes for CASSFDRMGTQYF. The chain uses TRBV7-9 and TRBJ2-5, with D perhaps matching TRBD1 (6 bases). Germline values: CDR1 SEHNR, CDR2 FQNEAQ (reference sequence). The length of the CDR3 is 13 residues. V was shortened by 3 bases and J by 7 bases, with 12 bases between the two germline ends.

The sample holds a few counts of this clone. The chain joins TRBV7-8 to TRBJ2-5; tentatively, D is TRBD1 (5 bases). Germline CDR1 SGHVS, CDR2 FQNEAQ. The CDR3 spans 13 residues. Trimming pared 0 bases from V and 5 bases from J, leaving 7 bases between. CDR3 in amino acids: CASSLAGVETQYF. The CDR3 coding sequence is TGTGCCAGCAGCTTAGCAGGGGTCGAGACCCAGTACTTC.

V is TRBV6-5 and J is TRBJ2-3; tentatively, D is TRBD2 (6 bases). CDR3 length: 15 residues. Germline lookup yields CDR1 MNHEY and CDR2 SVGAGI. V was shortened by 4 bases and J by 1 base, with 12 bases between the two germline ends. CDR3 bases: TGTGCCAGCAGTTCCGTTGGAGGGGGCACAGATACGCAGTATTTT. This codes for CASSSVGGGTDTQYF.

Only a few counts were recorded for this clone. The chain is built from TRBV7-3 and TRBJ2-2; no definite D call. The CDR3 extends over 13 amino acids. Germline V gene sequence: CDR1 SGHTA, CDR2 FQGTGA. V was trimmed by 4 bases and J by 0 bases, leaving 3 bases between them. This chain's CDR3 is CASSSPNTGELFF. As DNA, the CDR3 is TGTGCCAGCAGCTCTCCGAACACCGGGGAGCTGTTTTTT.

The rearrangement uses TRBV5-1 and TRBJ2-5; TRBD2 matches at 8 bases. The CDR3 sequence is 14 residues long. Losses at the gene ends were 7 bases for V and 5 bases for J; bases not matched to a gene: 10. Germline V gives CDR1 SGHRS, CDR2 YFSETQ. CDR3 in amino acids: CASQVRGGQETQYF. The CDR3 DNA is TGCGCCAGCCAAGTACGGGGGGGCCAGGAGACCCAGTACTTC.

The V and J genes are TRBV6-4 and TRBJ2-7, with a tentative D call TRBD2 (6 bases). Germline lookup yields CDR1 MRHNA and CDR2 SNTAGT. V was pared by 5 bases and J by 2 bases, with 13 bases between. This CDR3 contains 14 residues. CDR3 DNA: TGTGCCAGCAGTTACGGCGGGGACCCCTACGAGCAGTACTTC. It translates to CASSYGGDPYEQYF.

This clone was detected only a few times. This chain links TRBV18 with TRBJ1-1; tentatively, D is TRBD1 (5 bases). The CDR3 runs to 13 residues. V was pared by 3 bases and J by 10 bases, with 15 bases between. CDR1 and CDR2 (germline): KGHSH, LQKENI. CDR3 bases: TGTGCCAGCTCACCGGGACTCCCACTCGGAGCTTTCTTT. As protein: CASSPGLPLGAFF.

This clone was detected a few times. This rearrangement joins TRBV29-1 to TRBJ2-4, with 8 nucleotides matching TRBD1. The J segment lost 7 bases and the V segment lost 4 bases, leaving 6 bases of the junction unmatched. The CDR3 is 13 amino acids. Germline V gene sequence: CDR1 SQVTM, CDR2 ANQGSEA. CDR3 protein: CSVAPTGVNIQYF. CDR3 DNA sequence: TGCAGCGTTGCTCCGACAGGGGTTAACATTCAGTACTTC.

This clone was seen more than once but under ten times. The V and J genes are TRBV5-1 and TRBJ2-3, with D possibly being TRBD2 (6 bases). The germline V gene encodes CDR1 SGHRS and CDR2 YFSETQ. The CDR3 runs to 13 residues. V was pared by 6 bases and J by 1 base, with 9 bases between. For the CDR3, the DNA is TGCGCCAGCAACGAGCGGGGCACAGATACGCAGTATTTT. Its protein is CASNERGTDTQYF.